This T cell receptor (beta chain) derives from a study of cytomegalovirus exposure and HLA in healthy donors. Looking at the study overall: Out of 350 to 400 genotyped donors, around 80% belonged to the Caucasian-associated ancestry cluster.

PCR primers comprised 60 Vbeta and 13 Jbeta primers. Assay: immunoSEQ multiplex PCR; the TCRdb copy retains only in-frame clones and omits some. Of 100,000 to 150,000 clones in the sample, about 78% were seen once. There are 12 residues in the CDR3. The junction had 8 bases not matched to a gene; V was cut back by 11 bases and J by 7 bases. Per germline, CDR1 ENHRY and CDR2 SYGVKD. This TCR derives from a man younger than 40 in good health and CMV-seronegative. The genes are TRBV10-3 and TRBJ1-5, with 7 bases matching TRBD1. Sequenced sample: PBMCs. The chain's CDR3 is CASGQGGQPQHF. CDR3 sequence (DNA): TGTGCCTCGGGGCAGGGGGGCCAGCCCCAGCATTTT.